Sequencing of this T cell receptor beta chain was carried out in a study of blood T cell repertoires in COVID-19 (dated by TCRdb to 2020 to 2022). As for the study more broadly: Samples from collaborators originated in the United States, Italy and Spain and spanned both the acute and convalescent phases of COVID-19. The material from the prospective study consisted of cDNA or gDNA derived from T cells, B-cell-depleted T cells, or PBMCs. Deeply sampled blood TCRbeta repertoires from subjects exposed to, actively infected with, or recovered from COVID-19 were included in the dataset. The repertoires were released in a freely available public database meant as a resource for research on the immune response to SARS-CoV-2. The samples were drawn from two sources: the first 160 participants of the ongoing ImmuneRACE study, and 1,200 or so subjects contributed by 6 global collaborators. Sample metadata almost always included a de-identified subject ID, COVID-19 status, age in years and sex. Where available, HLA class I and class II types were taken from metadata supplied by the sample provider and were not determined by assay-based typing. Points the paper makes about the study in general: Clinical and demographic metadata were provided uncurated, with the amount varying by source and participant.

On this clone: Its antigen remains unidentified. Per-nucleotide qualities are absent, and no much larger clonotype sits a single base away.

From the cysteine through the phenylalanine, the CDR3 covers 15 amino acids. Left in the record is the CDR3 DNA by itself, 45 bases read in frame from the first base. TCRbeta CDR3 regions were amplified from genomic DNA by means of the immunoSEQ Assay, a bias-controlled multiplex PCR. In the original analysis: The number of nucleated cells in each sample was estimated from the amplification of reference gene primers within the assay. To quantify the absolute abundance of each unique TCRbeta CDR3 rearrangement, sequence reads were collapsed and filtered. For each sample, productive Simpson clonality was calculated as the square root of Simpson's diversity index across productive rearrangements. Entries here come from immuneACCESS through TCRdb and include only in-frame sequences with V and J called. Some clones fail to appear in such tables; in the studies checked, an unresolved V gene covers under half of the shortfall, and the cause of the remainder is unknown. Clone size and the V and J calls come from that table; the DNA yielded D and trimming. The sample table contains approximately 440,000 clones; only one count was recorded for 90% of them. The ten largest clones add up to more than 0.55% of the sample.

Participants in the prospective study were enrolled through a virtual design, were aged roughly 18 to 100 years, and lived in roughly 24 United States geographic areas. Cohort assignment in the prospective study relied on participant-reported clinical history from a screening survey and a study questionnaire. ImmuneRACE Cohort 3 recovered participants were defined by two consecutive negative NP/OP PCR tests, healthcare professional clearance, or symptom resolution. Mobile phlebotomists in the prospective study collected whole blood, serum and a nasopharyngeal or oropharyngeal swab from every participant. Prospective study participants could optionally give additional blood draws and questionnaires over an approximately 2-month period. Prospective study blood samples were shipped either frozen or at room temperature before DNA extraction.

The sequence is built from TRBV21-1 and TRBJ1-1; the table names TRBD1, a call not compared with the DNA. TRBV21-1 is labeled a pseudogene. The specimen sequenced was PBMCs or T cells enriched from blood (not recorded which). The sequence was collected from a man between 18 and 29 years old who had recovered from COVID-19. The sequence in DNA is TGTGCCAGCAGCAAAGGGGGACAGGCTAACACTGAAGCTTTCTTT. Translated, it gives CASSKGGQANTEAFF.